The entry that follows covers one TCR beta chain sequence. This record comes from a study of shared clonotypes between healthy human individuals. At the level of the study: Ranging from 18 to 49 in age, donors were two women and a few men. Each donor's CD4 naive and CD4 memory cells filled three plates apiece, CD8 naive two, and CD8 memory one.

CDR1 is SGHTA, CDR2 FQGNSA, per germline. After removal of 0 bases from V and 6 bases from J, the junction contained 6 bases not matched to a gene. The length of the CDR3 is 16 residues. The table came from immunoSEQ multiplex PCR; TCRdb's copy has only in-frame clones and leaves some out. The table has approximately 2,000,000 clones, 92% seen once. Donors had no recently reported acute infections or vaccinations and were HIV-negative. All of the donors resided in Nashville, Tennessee, and each was a Caucasian adult. The sequencing sample was made of naive CD4+ T cells from PBMCs. Subset indicated: CD45RA+ positively selected. The chain combines TRBV7-2 with TRBJ2-1; 9 positions match TRBD2. This clonotype was obtained from a man aged 18 to 29 in good health. Some clones in this sample may be carry-over from other donors' samples. The CDR3 bases are TGTGCCAGCAGCTTAGCGGGACGCGGGAGGGTCAATGAGCAGTTCTTC. This codes for CASSLAGRGRVNEQFF.